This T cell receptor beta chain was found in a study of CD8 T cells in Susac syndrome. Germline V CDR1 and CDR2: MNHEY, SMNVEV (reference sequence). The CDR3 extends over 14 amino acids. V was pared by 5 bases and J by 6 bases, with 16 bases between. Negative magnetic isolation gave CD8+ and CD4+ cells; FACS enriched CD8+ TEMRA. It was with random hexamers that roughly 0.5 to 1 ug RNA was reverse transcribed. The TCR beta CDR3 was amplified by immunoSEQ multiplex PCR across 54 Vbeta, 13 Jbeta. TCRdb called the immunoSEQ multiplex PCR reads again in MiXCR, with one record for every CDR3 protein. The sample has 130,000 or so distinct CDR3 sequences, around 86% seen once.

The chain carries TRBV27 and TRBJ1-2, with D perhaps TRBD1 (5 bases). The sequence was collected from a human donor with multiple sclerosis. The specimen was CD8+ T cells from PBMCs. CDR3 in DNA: TGTGCCAGCAGTGTGCAGGGACGGGTGGATGGCTACACCTTC. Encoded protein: CASSVQGRVDGYTF.